One and the same sample provided the 5 T cell receptor beta chains below, sequenced in a study of shared clonotypes between healthy human individuals. Repertoires were generated with immunoSEQ multiplex PCR, while TCRdb's copy carries only in-frame clones and drops some. Of about 710,000 clones in the sample, around three quarters were seen once. Sequences were obtained from memory CD4+ T cells sorted from blood. The subset was: CD45RA-negative fraction. The receptor set was obtained from a woman aged 25 to 39 in good health.

This clone was observed a handful of times. This chain connects TRBV18 to TRBJ2-5; D is uncertain. The length of the CDR3 is 15 residues. CDR1 is KGHSH and CDR2 is LQKENI in the germline V gene. V shed 1 base and J shed 1 base, with 10 bases lying between them. The CDR3 region has the DNA TGTGCCAGCTCACCACTGCAGGCCTCCCAAGAGACCCAGTACTTC. Translated: CASSPLQASQETQYF.

In its sample, this clone was seen a few times. V and J are TRBV29-1 and TRBJ2-1; 8 nucleotides align to TRBD2. The CDR3 length is 11 residues. J lost 8 bases, V lost 6 bases, and 3 bases had no gene match. Germline V gene data show CDR1 as SQVTM and CDR2 as ANQGSEA. The CDR3: CSVGGDHEQFF. CDR3 DNA sequence: TGCAGCGTCGGGGGGGACCATGAGCAGTTCTTC.

This clone was recorded only once. The same CDR3 arises from other DNA sequences in this sample as well. The rearrangement links TRBV27 to TRBJ1-5; TRBD1 aligns across 8 bases. Germline V gene sequence: CDR1 MNHEY, CDR2 SMNVEV (reference sequence). V gave up 5 bases and J gave up 4 bases; unmatched junction bases: 10. The CDR3 extends over 16 amino acids. The CDR3 coding sequence is TGTGCCAGCAGTCAACGGACAGGGAGGGGAAATCAGCCCCAGCATTTT. It codes for CASSQRTGRGNQPQHF.

The chain joins TRBV15 to TRBJ2-1; D is ambiguous. CDR1 is LNHNV, CDR2 YYDKDF, per germline (reference sequence). V was trimmed by 0 bases and J by 9 bases, leaving 6 bases between them. The CDR3 extends over 12 amino acids. The CDR3, as DNA: TGTGCCACCAGCAGAGATCGCAGTGAGCAGTTCTTC. Translation: CATSRDRSEQFF.

This sequence joins TRBV11-2 and TRBJ2-7; 11 bases fit TRBD2. V was pared by 1 base and J by 4 bases, with 3 bases of the junction left unmatched. Germline CDR1 reads SGHAT; CDR2 reads FQNNGV. The CDR3 loop spans 15 amino acids. The CDR3 protein is CASSLGTSGSYEQYF. CDR3 DNA: TGTGCCAGCAGCTTAGGTACTAGCGGGAGTTACGAGCAGTACTTC.